These 17 T cell receptor beta chains were sequenced from one sample in a study of blood T cell repertoires in COVID-19. The assay was immunoSEQ multiplex PCR, and TCRdb's table has in-frame clones only and misses some. The table lists about 140,000 clones, about 90% of them singletons. The sample consisted of peripheral blood. The source of these receptors is a man between 60 and 75 years old with active or convalescent COVID-19.

The chain links TRBV9 to TRBJ2-3, with TRBD2 matching 9 bases. Germline lookup yields CDR1 SGDLS and CDR2 YYNGEE. V was pared by 3 bases and J by 2 bases, with 7 bases of the junction left unmatched. This CDR3 comprises 16 residues. The CDR3 reads CASSGQREEHTDTQYF. The CDR3 nucleotides read TGTGCCAGCAGCGGGCAGCGGGAGGAACACACAGATACGCAGTATTTT.

The V call is TRBV7-3, the J call TRBJ2-7; weak D call: TRBD1 (6 bases). The CDR3 has 14 residues. Germline loops: CDR1 SGHTA, CDR2 FQGTGA. Trimming shortened V by 3 bases and J by 0 bases, and 9 bases separated the two germline ends. The CDR3 reads CASSFDRYSYEQYF. Here the CDR3 DNA reads TGTGCCAGCAGCTTCGACAGGTACTCCTACGAGCAGTACTTC.

The V and J genes are TRBV5-1 and TRBJ2-3; 9 bases fit TRBD2. The CDR3 is 15 residues long. Per germline, CDR1 SGHRS and CDR2 YFSETQ. V lost 2 bases to trimming and J lost 4 bases; unmatched junction nucleotides: 5. DNA of the CDR3: TGCGCCAGCAGCTTTCAGACTAGCGGCGCAGATACGCAGTATTTT. The encoded protein is CASSFQTSGADTQYF.

J is TRBJ2-1 and V is TRBV9, with TRBD2 matching over 12 bases. The J segment lost 8 bases and the V segment lost 0 bases, leaving 6 bases of the junction unmatched. Germline V lookup: CDR1 SGDLS, CDR2 YYNGEE. The CDR3 runs to 16 residues. CDR3 nucleotides: TGTGCCAGCAGCGTAGGACTAGCGGGAGTTGTGGATGAGCAGTTCTTC. It yields the protein CASSVGLAGVVDEQFF.

The chain recombines TRBV20-1 with TRBJ2-1; D perhaps matches TRBD1 (6 bases). This CDR3 comprises 9 residues. The V gene lost 8 bases and the J gene lost 7 bases, with 6 bases spanning the gap. CDR1 and CDR2 from the germline V gene are DFQATT and SNEGSKA (reference sequence). CDR3 loop: CSQGNEQFF. As DNA, the CDR3 is TGCAGTCAGGGGAATGAGCAGTTCTTC.

This chain links TRBV29-1 with TRBJ2-2; D not resolved. Trimming left V 4 bases short and J 6 bases short, with 6 bases between. CDR3 length equals 11 residues. Germline CDR1 reads SQVTM; CDR2 reads ANQGSEA. CDR3: CSVAGSGELFF. The CDR3 nucleotides read TGCAGCGTTGCAGGCTCCGGGGAGCTGTTTTTT.

This chain connects TRBV18 to TRBJ2-5; 15 positions agree with TRBD2. Trimming cost V 3 bases and J 4 bases; bases outside gene matches: 3. Germline-derived CDR1 and CDR2 are KGHSH and LQKENI. CDR3 length equals 16 residues. The CDR3, as DNA: TGTGCCAGCTCACCGACGGGACTAGCGGGAGGAGAGACCCAGTACTTC. It encodes CASSPTGLAGGETQYF.

The J gene is TRBJ2-2, the V gene TRBV27, with 9 bases matching TRBD1. Losses at the gene ends were 3 bases for V and 6 bases for J; bases not matched to a gene: 11. The CDR3 length is 17 residues. Germline lookup yields CDR1 MNHEY and CDR2 SMNVEV (reference sequence). As DNA, the CDR3 is TGTGCCAGCAGTTTTAGTATGGGACAGGGAACGGCCGGGGAGCTGTTTTTT. Translating it yields CASSFSMGQGTAGELFF.

The genes are TRBV11-2 and TRBJ2-1, with D perhaps matching TRBD2 (5 bases). The CDR3 totals 14 residues. Germline loops: CDR1 SGHAT, CDR2 FQNNGV. The V end was cut by 5 bases, the J end by 3 bases, with 11 bases between. The CDR3 spells CASSPLAVYNEQFF. The CDR3 DNA sequence: TGTGCCAGCAGCCCGCTAGCAGTCTACAATGAGCAGTTCTTC.

The gene calls are TRBV5-1 and TRBJ2-1; D unclear. Germline assignment: CDR1 SGHRS and CDR2 YFSETQ. CDR3 length: 14 residues. Trimming shortened V by 0 bases and J by 6 bases, and 10 bases separated the two germline ends. DNA for the CDR3: TGCGCCAGCAGCTTGGGACTTCAAATCAATGAGCAGTTCTTC. It yields the protein CASSLGLQINEQFF.

The chain combines TRBV4-1 with TRBJ2-2, with 8 bases fitting TRBD2. The germline gives CDR1 MGHRA, CDR2 YSYEKL. V trimming: 0 bases; J trimming: 3 bases; junction bases outside the gene matches: 6. The CDR3 is 17 amino acids. In DNA, the CDR3 is TGCGCCAGCAGCCAAGATCAGGTCGGGAGGGACACCGGGGAGCTGTTTTTT. As protein: CASSQDQVGRDTGELFF.

This clone came up once. The chain carries TRBV28 and TRBJ2-5, with D tentatively TRBD1 (5 bases). Trimming took 3 bases from V and 5 from J, leaving 13 bases between them. The CDR3 totals 14 residues. Germline-derived CDR1 and CDR2 are MDHEN and SYDVKM. The DNA of the CDR3 is TGTGCCAGCAGTTTTGGGGCCAAGGAGGAGACCCAGTACTTC. Residues: CASSFGAKEETQYF.

This chain uses TRBV3-1 (or the pseudogene TRBV3-2) with TRBJ2-2, with D uncertain. The CDR3 loop spans 11 amino acids. CDR1 is LGHDT, CDR2 YNNKEL, per germline (reference sequence). Deletions cut 1 base from V and 9 bases from J, with 3 bases between. The CDR3: CASSQVRELFF. CDR3 in DNA: TGTGCCAGCAGCCAAGTCAGGGAGCTGTTTTTT.

V and J are TRBV11-2 and TRBJ2-3; no firm D call. V lost 1 base, J lost 1 base, and 9 bases lay in between. Germline lookup yields CDR1 SGHAT and CDR2 FQNNGV. The CDR3 loop spans 15 amino acids. For the CDR3, the DNA is TGTGCCAGCAGCTTAGGGTGGTCAGGCACAGATACGCAGTATTTT. Its protein is CASSLGWSGTDTQYF.

The CDR3 is CASSVFSGTGRNTIYF. For the CDR3, the DNA is TGTGCCAGCAGCGTCTTCTCCGGGACAGGGAGAAACACCATATATTTT. This chain links TRBV5-4 with TRBJ1-3, with 9 bases that match TRBD1. Germline CDR1 SGHNT, CDR2 YYREEE (reference sequence). The V gene end was trimmed by 4 bases and the J gene end by 5 bases; junction bases not matched to a gene: 10. The CDR3 totals 16 residues. The entire variable domain, with the rest obtained from reference TRBV5-4 and TRBJ1-3, is as follows: ETGVTQSPTHLIKTRGQQVTLRCSSQSGHNTVSWYQQALGQGPQFIFQYYREEENGRGNFPPRFSGLQFPNYSSELNVNALELDDSALYLCASSVFSGTGRNTIYFGEGSWLTVV.

J is TRBJ2-2 and V is TRBV10-3, with TRBD1 matching 11 bases. V was pared by 6 bases and J by 5 bases, with 2 bases of the junction left unmatched. The CDR3 extends over 14 amino acids. The germline V gene encodes CDR1 ENHRY and CDR2 SYGVKD. The CDR3 coding sequence is TGTGCCATCAGGCGGGACAGGGGGACCGGGGAGCTGTTTTTT. Translated, it gives CAIRRDRGTGELFF.

This chain links TRBV10-3 with TRBJ2-3; D is unresolved. CDR3 size: 13 residues. Trimming cost V 10 bases and J 2 bases, with 13 bases left between them. Germline V CDR1 and CDR2: ENHRY, SYGVKD. The DNA of the CDR3 is TGTGCCACCGCCCCAGGTAACACAGATACGCAGTATTTT. This encodes CATAPGNTDTQYF.